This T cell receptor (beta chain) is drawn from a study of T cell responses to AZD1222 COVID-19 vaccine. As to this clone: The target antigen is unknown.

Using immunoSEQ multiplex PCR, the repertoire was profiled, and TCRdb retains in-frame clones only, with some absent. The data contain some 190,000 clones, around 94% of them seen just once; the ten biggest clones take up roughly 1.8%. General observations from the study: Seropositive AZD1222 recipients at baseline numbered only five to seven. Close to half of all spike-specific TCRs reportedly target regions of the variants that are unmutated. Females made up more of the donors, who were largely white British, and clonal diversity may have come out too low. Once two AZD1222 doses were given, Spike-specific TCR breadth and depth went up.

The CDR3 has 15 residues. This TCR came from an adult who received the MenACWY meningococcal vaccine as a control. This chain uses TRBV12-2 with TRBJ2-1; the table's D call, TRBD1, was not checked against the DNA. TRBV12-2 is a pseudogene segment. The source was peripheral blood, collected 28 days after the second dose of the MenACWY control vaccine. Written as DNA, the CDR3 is TGTGCAAGTCGGGGGAACAGGGGGACTTACAATGAGCAGTTCTTC. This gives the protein CASRGNRGTYNEQFF.